Listed below are T cell receptor beta chains from one sample, sequenced in a study of sequential checkpoint blockade in melanoma. Produced via immunoSEQ multiplex PCR; TCRdb's table is partial and in-frame only. The data contain about 22,000 clones, nearly 70% of them singletons. The material was CD8+ T cells sorted from blood (inferred from file names), obtained from a patient given nivolumab and ipilimumab in sequence. The receptors stem from a human donor with melanoma. Each CDR3 is given without its conserved first and last residue. The order of the fields is V gene, clone size, CDR3 protein. Size is stated for part of the rows, as once, few or many counts, or as a class when the clone is expanded.

>TRBV13|NA
ASSPTGQGAYNEQF
>TRBV6-5|NA
ASSYSSPGDTQY
>TRBV5-6|NA
ASSGLQGTQY
>TRBV9|NA
ASSGLDNEQF
>TRBV7-2|few
ASSYQDLSNQPQH
>TRBV5-4|NA
ASSSTGDAGELF
>TRBV6-6|once
ASSKGIIDYTIY
>TRBV5-5|NA
ASSPRERLTDTQY
>TRBV27|few
ASSLGTAYNEQF
>TRBV11-1|NA
ASSPDSLRTDTQY
>TRBV27|NA
ASSLQGASLNTGELF
>TRBV9|NA
ASSPPRGARGEQY
>TRBV7-9|NA
ASSPRDTAKETQY
>TRBV7-8|few
ASSLVAGANTGELF
>TRBV11-2|NA
ASSTSGGASVEQF
>TRBV7-6|NA
ASSTSGTSGGGETQY
>TRBV7-3|NA
ASTPRHEQY
>TRBV7-8|NA
ASSLAAHGRNGYT
>TRBV11-2|NA
ASSFGSTYEQY
>TRBV5-8|few
ASSLGHGTEAF
>TRBV9|NA
ASSFSGTSGANEQF
>TRBV27|NA
ASSPREDPSGANVLT
>TRBV6-6|NA
ASRTGSTNEKLF
>TRBV27|NA
ASSSGAREAF
>TRBV19|NA
ASSWQASGANVLT
>TRBV5-1|NA
ASSFGGEAF
>TRBV6-4|medium-sized
ASSDEGHGELF
>TRBV7-9|NA
ASSLGGGGYT
>TRBV6-5|NA
ASRGMTGLNTEAF
>TRBV27|NA
ASSLWGGNQPQH
>TRBV13|few
ASSLGQGVLNTEAF
>TRBV7-9|NA
ASTPPTGSSYEQY